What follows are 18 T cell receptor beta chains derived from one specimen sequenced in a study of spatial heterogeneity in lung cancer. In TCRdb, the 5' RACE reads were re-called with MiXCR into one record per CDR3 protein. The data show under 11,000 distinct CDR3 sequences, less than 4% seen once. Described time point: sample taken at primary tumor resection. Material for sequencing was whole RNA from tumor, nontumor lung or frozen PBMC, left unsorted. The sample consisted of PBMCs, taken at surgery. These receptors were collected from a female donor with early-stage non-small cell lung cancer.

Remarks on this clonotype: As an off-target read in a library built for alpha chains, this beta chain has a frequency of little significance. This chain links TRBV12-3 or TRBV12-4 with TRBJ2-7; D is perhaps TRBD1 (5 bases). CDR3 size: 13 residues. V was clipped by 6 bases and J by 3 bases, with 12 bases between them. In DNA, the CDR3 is TGTGCCAGCAGACCCGCAGGGTTCTACGAGCAGTACTTC. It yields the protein CASRPAGFYEQYF.

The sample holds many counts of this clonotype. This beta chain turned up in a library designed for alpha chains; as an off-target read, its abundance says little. DNA of the CDR3: TGTGCCAGCAGTTCATTACTCGGTGAGCAGTTCTTC. Residues: CASSSLLGEQFF. The J gene is TRBJ2-1, the V gene TRBV6-5; D unclear. The CDR3 loop spans 12 amino acids. In germline, CDR1 is MNHEY, CDR2 SVGAGI. The V end was cut by 4 bases, the J end by 9 bases, with 10 bases between.

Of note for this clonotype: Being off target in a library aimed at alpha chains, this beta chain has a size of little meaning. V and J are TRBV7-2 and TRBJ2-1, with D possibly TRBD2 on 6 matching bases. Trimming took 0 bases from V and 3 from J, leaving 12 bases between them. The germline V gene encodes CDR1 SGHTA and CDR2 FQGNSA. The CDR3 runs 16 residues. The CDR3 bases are TGTGCCAGCAGCTTAGCGCGTAGACTAGTCTACAATGAGCAGTTCTTC. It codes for CASSLARRLVYNEQFF.

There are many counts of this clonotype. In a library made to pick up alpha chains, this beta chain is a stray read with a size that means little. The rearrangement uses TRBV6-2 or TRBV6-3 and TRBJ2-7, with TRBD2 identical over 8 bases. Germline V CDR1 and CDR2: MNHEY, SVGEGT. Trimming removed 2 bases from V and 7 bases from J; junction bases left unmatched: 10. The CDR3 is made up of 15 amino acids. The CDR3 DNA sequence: TGTGCCAGCAGTTACGGGCCAGCGGGGGCCTGGGAGCAGTACTTC. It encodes CASSYGPAGAWEQYF.

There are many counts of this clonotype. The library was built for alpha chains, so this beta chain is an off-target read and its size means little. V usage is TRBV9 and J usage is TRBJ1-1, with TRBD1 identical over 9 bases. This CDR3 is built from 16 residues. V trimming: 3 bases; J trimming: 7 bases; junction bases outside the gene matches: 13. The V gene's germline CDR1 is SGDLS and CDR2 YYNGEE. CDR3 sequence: CASSGNLDRGNLEAFF. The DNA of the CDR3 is TGTGCCAGCAGCGGGAATCTGGACAGGGGTAATCTTGAAGCTTTCTTT.

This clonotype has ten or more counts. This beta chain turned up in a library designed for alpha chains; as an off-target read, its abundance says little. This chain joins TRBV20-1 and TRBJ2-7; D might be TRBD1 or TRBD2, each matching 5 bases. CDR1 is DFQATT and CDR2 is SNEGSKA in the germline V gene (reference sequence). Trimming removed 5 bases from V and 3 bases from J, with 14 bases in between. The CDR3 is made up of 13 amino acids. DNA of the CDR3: TGCAGTGCTCCGGGACGGGCGAGCTACGAGCAGTACTTC. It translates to CSAPGRASYEQYF.

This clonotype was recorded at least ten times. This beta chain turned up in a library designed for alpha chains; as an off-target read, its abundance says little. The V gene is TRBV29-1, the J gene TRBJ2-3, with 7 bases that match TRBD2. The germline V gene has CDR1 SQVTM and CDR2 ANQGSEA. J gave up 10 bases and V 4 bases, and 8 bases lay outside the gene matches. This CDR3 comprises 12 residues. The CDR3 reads CSVAYQGGAQYF. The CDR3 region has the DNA TGCAGCGTTGCGTATCAGGGAGGGGCGCAGTATTTT.

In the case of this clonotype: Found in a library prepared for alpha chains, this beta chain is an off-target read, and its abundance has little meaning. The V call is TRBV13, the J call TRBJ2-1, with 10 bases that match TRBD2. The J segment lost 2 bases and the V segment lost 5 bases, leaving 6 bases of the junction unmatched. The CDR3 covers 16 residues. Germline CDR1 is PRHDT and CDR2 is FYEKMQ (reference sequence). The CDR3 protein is CASSPSGTSAYNEQFF. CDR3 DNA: TGTGCCAGCAGCCCTTCCGGGACTAGCGCCTACAATGAGCAGTTCTTC.

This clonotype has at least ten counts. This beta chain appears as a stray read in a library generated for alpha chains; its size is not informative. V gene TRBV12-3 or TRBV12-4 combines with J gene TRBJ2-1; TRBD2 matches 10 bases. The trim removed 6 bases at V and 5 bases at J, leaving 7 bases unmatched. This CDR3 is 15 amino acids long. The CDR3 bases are TGTGCCAGCAGCCTACGGACTAGCGGTGACAATGAGCAGTTCTTC. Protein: CASSLRTSGDNEQFF.

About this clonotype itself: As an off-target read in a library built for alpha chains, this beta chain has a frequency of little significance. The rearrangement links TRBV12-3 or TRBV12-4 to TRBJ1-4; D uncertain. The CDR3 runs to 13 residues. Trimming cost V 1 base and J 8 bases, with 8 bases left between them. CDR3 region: CASSLGYLEKLFF. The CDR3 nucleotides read TGTGCCAGCAGTTTAGGGTATTTGGAAAAACTGTTTTTT.

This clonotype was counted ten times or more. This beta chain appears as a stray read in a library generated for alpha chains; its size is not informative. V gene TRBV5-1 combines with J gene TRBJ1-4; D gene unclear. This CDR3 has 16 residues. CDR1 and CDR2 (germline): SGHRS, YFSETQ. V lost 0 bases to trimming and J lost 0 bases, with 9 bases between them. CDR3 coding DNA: TGCGCCAGCAGCTTGGGGCAGTCGACAACTAATGAAAAACTGTTTTTT. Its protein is CASSLGQSTTNEKLFF.

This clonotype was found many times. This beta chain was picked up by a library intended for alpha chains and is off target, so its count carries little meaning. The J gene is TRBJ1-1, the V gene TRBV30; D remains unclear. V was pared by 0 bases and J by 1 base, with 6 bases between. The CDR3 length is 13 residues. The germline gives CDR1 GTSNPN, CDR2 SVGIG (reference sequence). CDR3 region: CAWSVTKNTEAFF. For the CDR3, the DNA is TGTGCCTGGAGTGTAACTAAGAACACTGAAGCTTTCTTT.

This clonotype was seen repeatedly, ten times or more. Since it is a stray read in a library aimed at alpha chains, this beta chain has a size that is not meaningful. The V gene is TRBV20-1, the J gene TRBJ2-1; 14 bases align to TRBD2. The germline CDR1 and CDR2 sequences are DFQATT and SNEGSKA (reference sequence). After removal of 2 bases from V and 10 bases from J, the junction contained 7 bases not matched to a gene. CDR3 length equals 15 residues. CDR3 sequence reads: CSARRLAGGPREQFF. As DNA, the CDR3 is TGCAGTGCTAGAAGACTAGCGGGGGGGCCGAGGGAGCAGTTCTTC.

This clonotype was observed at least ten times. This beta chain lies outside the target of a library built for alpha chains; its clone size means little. In DNA form, the CDR3 reads TGTGCCAGCATCTGGACTTGGAACACCGGGGAGCTGTTTTTT. The encoded protein is CASIWTWNTGELFF. The chain is built from TRBV6-6 and TRBJ2-2; D may be TRBD2 (5 bases). The V and J ends lost 7 bases and 1 base respectively, with 10 bases between them. This CDR3 is 14 amino acids long. Germline V gene lookup returns CDR1 MNHNY and CDR2 SVGAGI (reference sequence).

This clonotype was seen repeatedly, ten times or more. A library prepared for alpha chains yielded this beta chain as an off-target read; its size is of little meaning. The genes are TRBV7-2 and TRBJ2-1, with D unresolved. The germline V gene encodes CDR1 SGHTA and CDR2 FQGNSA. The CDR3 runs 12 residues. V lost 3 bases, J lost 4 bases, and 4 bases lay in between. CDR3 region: CASSLGYNEQFF. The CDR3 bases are TGTGCCAGCAGCTTGGGGTACAATGAGCAGTTCTTC.

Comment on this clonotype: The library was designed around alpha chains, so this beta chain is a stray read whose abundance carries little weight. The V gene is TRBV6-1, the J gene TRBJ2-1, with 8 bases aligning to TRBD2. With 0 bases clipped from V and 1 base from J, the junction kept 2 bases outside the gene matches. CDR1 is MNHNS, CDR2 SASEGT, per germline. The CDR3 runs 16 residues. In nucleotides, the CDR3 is TGTGCCAGCAGTGAAGCGAGCGGGGGATCCTACAATGAGCAGTTCTTC. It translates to CASSEASGGSYNEQFF.

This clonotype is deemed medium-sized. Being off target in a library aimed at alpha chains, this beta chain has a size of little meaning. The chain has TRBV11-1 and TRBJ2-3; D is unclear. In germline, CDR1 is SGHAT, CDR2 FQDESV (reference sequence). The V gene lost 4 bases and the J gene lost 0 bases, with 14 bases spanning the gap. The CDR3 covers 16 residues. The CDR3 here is CASSSQEHPSTDTQYF. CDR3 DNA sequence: TGTGCCAGCAGCTCCCAGGAACATCCTAGCACAGATACGCAGTATTTT.

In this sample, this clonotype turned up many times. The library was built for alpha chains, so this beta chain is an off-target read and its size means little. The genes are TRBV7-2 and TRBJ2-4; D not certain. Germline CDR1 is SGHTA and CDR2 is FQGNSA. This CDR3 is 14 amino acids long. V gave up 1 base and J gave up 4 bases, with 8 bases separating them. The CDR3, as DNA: TGTGCCAGCAGCTTAGACTGGAATAAAAACATTCAGTACTTC. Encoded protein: CASSLDWNKNIQYF.